Below are 6 T cell receptor beta chains sequenced from a single sample in a study of blood T cell repertoires in COVID-19. TCRdb's table, derived via immunoSEQ multiplex PCR, lists solely in-frame clones and lacks some. The repertoire holds roughly 260,000 clones, 82% seen once, with approximately 5% in the top ten. The specimen was peripheral blood. These receptors all stem from a woman aged 80 or over with active or convalescent COVID-19.

This clone came up once. This same CDR3 is encoded by further DNA sequences in the sample. V usage is TRBV5-1 and J usage is TRBJ2-3; a possible D gene is TRBD2 (5 bases). V gave up 2 bases and J gave up 6 bases, with 10 bases separating them. The CDR3 contains 13 residues. From germline, CDR1 is SGHRS and CDR2 YFSETQ. This chain's CDR3 is CASSLGGADTQYF. The DNA for the CDR3 is TGCGCCAGCAGCTTAGGAGGAGCTGATACGCAGTATTTT.

The sample holds one count of this clone. The rearrangement joins TRBV7-9 to TRBJ1-3, with D possibly being TRBD1 (6 bases). The V gene's germline CDR1 is SEHNR and CDR2 FQNEAQ (reference sequence). This CDR3 has 14 amino acids. V was cut by 5 bases and J by 5 bases, with 13 bases left in between. The CDR3 coding sequence is TGTGCCAGCAGCAATGGACAGACGAGAAACACCATATATTTT. Residues: CASSNGQTRNTIYF.

The chain combines TRBV11-3 with TRBJ2-2; a possible D gene is TRBD2 (5 bases). V dropped 4 bases and J dropped 5 bases, with 11 bases sitting between them. The length of the CDR3 is 14 residues. Germline V lookup: CDR1 SGHNT, CDR2 YENEEA. CDR3 coding DNA: TGTGCCAGCAGCTCAATGAGGAGGACCGGGGAGCTGTTTTTT. Translation: CASSSMRRTGELFF.

In regard to this clone: Additional DNA sequences in this sample encode the identical CDR3. The CDR3 region is CASSALAAGELFF. The DNA of the CDR3 is TGTGCCAGCAGCGCACTAGCGGCCGGGGAGCTGTTTTTT. The V and J genes are TRBV12-3 or TRBV12-4 and TRBJ2-2, with 8 bases matching TRBD2. The V segment lost 6 bases and the J segment 6 bases; nucleotides outside the gene matches: 3. The CDR3 has 13 amino acids.

This sequence joins TRBV7-9 and TRBJ1-3; D is unclear. Germline assignment: CDR1 SEHNR and CDR2 FQNEAQ (reference sequence). Trimming cost V 1 base and J 0 bases, with 4 bases left between them. The CDR3 contains 14 residues. This chain's CDR3 is CASSLGASGNTIYF. CDR3 DNA sequence: TGTGCCAGCAGCTTAGGGGCCTCTGGAAACACCATATATTTT. The variable domain in full, completed from reference TRBV7-9 and TRBJ1-3, reads DTGVSQNPRHKITKRGQNVTFRCDPISEHNRLYWYRQTLGQGPEFLTYFQNEAQLEKSRLLSDRFSAERPKGSFSTLEIQRTEQGDSAMYLCASSLGASGNTIYFGEGSWLTVV.

The V call is TRBV4-1, the J call TRBJ1-2, with D unclear. In germline, CDR1 is MGHRA, CDR2 YSYEKL. The CDR3 has 15 amino acids. V lost 1 base and J lost 0, with 9 bases in between. The CDR3 region is CASSQGTAANYGYTF. The CDR3 nucleotides are TGCGCCAGCAGCCAAGGAACAGCAGCTAACTATGGCTACACCTTC.